This TCR beta chain was captured by sequencing in a study of CXCR3-negative and CXCR3-positive naive CD8 T cells. Study-wide points: CXCR3 levels fell partly with cryopreservation; most assays relied on fresh PBMCs. The study found comparably high diversity in both naive subsets and much lower diversity in memory CD8+ cells.

Concerning this clonotype: Its antigen remains unidentified.

Germline V gene data show CDR1 as SEHNR and CDR2 as FQNEAQ (reference sequence). The CDR3 runs 16 residues. In preparing the TRB cDNA libraries, 5' RACE with UMI labels was used. Reprocessing the 5' RACE reads, TCRdb reports a single entry for every CDR3 protein and omits DNA. The sample totals 45,000 to 65,000 distinct CDR3 sequences. The origin of this receptor is a human donor in good health. Some clones in this sample may be carry-over from other donors' samples. Specimen: memory CD8+ T cells from blood. V usage is TRBV7-9 and J usage is TRBJ2-1; TCRdb names TRBD2, which stays unverified in the absence of DNA. The CDR3 loop is CASSLVAEPSYNEQFF.